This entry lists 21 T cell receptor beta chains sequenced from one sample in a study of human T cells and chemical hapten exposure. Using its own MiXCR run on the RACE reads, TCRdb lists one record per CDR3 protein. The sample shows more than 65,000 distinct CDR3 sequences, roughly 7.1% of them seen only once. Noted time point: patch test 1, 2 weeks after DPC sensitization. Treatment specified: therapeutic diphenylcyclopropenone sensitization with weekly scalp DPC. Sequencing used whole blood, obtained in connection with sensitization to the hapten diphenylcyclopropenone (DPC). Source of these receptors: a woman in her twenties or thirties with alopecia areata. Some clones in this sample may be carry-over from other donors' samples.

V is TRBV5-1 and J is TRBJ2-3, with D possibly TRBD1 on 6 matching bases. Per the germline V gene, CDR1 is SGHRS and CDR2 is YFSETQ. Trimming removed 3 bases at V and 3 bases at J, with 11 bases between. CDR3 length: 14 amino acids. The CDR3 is CASSWQGPTDTQYF. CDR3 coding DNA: TGCGCCAGCAGCTGGCAGGGGCCGACAGATACGCAGTATTTT.

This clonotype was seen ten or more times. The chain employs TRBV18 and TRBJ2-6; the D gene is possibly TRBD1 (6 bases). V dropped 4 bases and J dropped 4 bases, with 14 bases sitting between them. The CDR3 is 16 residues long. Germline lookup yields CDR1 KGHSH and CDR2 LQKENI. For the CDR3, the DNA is TGTGCCAGCTCACTTCTTACCGGGACAGGGGCCAACGTCCTGACTTTC. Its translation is CASSLLTGTGANVLTF.

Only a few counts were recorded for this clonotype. The CDR3 spells CASSQSYNSPLHF. The CDR3, as DNA: TGTGCCAGCAGTCAATCCTATAATTCACCCCTCCACTTT. J is TRBJ1-6 and V is TRBV6-6; D unclear. V lost 5 bases to trimming and J lost 1 base, with 3 bases between them. This CDR3 is built from 13 residues. Per germline, CDR1 MNHNY and CDR2 SVGAGI (reference sequence).

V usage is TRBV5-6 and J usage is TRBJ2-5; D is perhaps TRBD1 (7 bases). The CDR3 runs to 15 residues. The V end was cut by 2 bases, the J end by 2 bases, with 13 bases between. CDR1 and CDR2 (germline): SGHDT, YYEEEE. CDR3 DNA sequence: TGTGCCAGCAGCTTTTACAGGGGACTTCAAGAGACCCAGTACTTC. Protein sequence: CASSFYRGLQETQYF.

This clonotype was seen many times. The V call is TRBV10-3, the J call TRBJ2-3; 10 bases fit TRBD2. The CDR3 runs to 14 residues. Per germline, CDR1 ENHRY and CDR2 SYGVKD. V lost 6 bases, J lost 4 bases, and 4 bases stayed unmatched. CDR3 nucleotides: TGTGCCATCAGCAGCGGGGGGGCCGCAGATACGCAGTATTTT. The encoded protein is CAISSGGAADTQYF.

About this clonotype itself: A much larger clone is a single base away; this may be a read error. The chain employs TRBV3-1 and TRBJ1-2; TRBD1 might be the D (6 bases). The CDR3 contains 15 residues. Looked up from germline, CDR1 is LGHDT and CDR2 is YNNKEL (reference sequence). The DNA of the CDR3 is TGTGCCAGCAGCCAAGGACAGGAGAAGAACTATGGCTACGCCTTC. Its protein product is CASSQGQEKNYGYAF.

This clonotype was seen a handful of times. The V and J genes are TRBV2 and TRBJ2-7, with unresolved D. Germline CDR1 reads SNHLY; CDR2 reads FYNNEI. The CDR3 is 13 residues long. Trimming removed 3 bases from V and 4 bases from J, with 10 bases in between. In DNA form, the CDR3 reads TGTGCCAGCAGTGAGGTCAGCAGATACGAGCAGTACTTC. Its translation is CASSEVSRYEQYF.

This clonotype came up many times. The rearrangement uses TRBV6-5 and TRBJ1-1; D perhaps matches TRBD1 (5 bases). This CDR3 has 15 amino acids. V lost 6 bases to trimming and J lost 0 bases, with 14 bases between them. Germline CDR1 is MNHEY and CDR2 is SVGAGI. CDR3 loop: CASRGSGPLNTEAFF. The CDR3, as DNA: TGTGCCAGCAGGGGCTCGGGGCCGCTGAACACTGAAGCTTTCTTT.

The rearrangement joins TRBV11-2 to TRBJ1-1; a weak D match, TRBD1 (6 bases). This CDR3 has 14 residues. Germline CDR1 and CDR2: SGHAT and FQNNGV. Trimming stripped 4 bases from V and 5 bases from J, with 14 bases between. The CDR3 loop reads CASSWTSRGTEAFF. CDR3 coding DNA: TGTGCCAGCAGCTGGACCAGCAGGGGAACTGAAGCTTTCTTT.

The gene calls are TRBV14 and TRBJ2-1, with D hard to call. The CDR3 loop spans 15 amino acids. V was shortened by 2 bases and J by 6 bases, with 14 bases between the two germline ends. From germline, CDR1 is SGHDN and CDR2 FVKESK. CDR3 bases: TGTGCCAGCAGCCAATCAGGTCCCGCGATCAATGAGCAGTTCTTC. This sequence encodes CASSQSGPAINEQFF.

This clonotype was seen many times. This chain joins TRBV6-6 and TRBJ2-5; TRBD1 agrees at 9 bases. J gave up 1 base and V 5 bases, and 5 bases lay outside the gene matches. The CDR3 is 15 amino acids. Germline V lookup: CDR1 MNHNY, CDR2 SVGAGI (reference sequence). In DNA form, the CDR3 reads TGTGCCAGCAGTCCCAAGGACAGGGGCCAAGAGACCCAGTACTTC. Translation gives CASSPKDRGQETQYF.

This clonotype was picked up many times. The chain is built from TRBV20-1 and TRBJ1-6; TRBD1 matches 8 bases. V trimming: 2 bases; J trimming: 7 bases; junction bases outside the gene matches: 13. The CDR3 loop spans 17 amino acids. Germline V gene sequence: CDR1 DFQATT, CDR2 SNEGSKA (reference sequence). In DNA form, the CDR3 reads TGCAGTGCTAGACAGGGGGGTGGGACAGGACCCAATTCACCCCTCCACTTT. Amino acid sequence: CSARQGGGTGPNSPLHF.

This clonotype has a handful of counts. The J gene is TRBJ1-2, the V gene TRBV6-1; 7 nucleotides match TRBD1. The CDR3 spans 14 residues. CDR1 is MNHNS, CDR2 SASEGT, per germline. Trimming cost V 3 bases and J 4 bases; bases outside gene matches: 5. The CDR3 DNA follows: TGTGCCAGCAGTGATTGGCAGGGGGGCTATGGCTACACCTTC. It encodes CASSDWQGGYGYTF.

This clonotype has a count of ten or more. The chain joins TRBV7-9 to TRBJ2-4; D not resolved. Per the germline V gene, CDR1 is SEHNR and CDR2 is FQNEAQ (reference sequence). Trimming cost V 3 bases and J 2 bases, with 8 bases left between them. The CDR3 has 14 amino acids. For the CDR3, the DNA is TGTGCCAGCAGCTTTTTTGGGACCAAAAACATTCAGTACTTC. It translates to CASSFFGTKNIQYF.

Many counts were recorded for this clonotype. The CDR3 protein is CSASIEQVFNEQFF. CDR3 coding DNA: TGCAGTGCAAGCATAGAACAGGTATTCAATGAGCAGTTCTTC. The gene calls are TRBV20-1 and TRBJ2-1, with D perhaps matching TRBD1 (5 bases). Germline CDR1 reads DFQATT; CDR2 reads SNEGSKA (reference sequence). The CDR3 is 14 residues long. Trimming stripped 6 bases from V and 6 bases from J, with 18 bases between.

CDR3 loop: CASGLISWDEAFF. The CDR3 region has the DNA TGTGCTAGTGGTTTGATCTCATGGGATGAAGCTTTCTTT. The chain uses TRBV12-5 and TRBJ1-1; D unresolved. V was trimmed by 2 bases and J by 7 bases, leaving 11 bases between them. Germline CDR1 is LGHNT and CDR2 is FRNRAP. The CDR3 runs 13 residues.

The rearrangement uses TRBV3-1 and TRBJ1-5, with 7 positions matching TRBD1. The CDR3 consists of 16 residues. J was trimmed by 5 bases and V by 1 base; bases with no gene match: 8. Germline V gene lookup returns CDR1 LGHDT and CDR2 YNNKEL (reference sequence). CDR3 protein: CASSQAGGQGDQPQHF. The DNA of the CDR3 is TGTGCCAGCAGCCAAGCGGGGGGGCAGGGGGATCAGCCCCAGCATTTT.

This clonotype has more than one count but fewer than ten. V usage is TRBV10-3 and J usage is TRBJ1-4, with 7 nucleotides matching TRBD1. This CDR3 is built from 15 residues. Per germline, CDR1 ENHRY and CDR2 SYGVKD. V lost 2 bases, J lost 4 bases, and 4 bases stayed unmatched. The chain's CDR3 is CAISEEGALNEKLFF. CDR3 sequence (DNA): TGTGCCATCAGTGAGGAGGGGGCCCTTAATGAAAAACTGTTTTTT.

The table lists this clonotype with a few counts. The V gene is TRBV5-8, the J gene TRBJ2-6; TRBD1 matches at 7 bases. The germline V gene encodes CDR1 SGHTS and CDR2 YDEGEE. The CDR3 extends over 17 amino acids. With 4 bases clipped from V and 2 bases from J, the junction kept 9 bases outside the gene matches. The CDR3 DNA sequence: TGTGCCAGCAGCCCCGGACAGGTCCCCCCTGGGGCCAACGTCCTGACTTTC. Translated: CASSPGQVPPGANVLTF. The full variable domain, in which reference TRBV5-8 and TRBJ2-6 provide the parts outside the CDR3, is EAGVTQSPTHLIKTRGQQATLRCSPISGHTSVYWYQQALGLGLQFLLWYDEGEERNRGNFPPRFSGRQFPNYSSELNVNALELEDSALYLCASSPGQVPPGANVLTFGAGSRLTVL.

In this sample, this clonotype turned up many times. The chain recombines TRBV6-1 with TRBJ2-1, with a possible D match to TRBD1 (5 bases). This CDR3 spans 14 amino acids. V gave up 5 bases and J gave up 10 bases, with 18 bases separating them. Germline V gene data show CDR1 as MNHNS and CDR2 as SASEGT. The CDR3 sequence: CASSKGPELGEQFF. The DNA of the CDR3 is TGTGCCAGCAGTAAGGGGCCTGAGTTAGGAGAGCAGTTCTTC.

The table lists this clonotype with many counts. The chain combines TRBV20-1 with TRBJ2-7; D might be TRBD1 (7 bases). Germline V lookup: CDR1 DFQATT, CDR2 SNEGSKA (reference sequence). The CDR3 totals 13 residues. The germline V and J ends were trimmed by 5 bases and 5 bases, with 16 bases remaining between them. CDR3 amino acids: CSAPKTGRNEQYF. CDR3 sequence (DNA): TGCAGTGCTCCGAAGACAGGGAGGAACGAGCAGTACTTC.